This TCR beta chain was captured by sequencing in a study of a mutant IDH1 vaccine in newly diagnosed glioma. Study-wide background: Mean patient age was around 40 years; around 60% were male and approximately 40% female. Every participant had undergone radiotherapy, temozolomide, or both before, and most underwent both.

Time point indicated: baseline, week 1 (first vaccination visit). The treatment: pre-vaccination baseline after standard-of-care therapy. New astrocytomas of WHO grade 3 or 4 that were IDH1-mutant and ATRX-lost were found in the donors. CDR1 and CDR2 from the germline V gene are MDHEN and SYDVKM. The CDR3 is 14 residues long. V gave up 5 bases and J gave up 3 bases; unmatched junction bases: 7. The repertoire was sequenced with immunoSEQ multiplex PCR; TCRdb's copy has only in-frame clones and lacks some. The sample holds 99,000 or so clones, roughly 89% seen once. Findings of the study overall: Among all patients, vaccine-induced immune responses occurred in 90% to 95%.

Comment on this clone: As yet, its antigen is unknown.

Sequencing was performed on PBMCs, taken from a glioma patient treated with radiotherapy, temozolomide or both. The receptor comes from a woman in her forties or fifties with glioma. V and J are TRBV28 and TRBJ2-7; 7 bases line up with TRBD1. This CDR3 reads CASSLTGQRYEQYF. The CDR3 DNA reads TGTGCCAGCAGTCTGACGGGACAGCGCTACGAGCAGTACTTC.